This is a list of T cell receptor beta chains from one sample in a study of response to subunit inactivated influenza vaccine. TCRdb analysed the RT-PCR reads with MiXCR anew, one entry per CDR3 protein. The table shows 550,000 to 600,000 distinct CDR3 sequences, with about 12% occurring only once. The specimen comprised PBMCs from blood, sampled on the day of vaccination. The receptors here all came from a man aged 45-65 years who received an inactivated influenza vaccine. Both conserved end residues are part of each CDR3. Each record gives: V gene, D gene, clone size, J gene, CDR3 DNA, CDR3 protein. D genes are given only for firm matches. Not every row has a clone size; where given, it reads once, few, many or a size class.

TRBV7-9	-	few	TRBJ2-5	TGTGCCGGCGGAATCGGGGGGCCAAGGCAAGAGACCCAGTACTTC	CAGGIGGPRQETQYF
TRBV7-8	-	few	TRBJ2-1	TGTGCCAGCAGCTTAACTAGAGGTCATGAGCAGTTCTTC	CASSLTRGHEQFF
TRBV11-1	TRBD2	-	TRBJ2-7	TGTGCCAGCAGCTTAGCTAGGACTAGCGGGGGCCGTGACTACTACGAGCAGTACTTC	CASSLARTSGGRDYYEQYF
TRBV5-4	-	-	TRBJ2-3	TGTGCCAGCAGCCGAAATCAAGATACGCAGTATTTT	CASSRNQDTQYF
TRBV25-1	-	few	TRBJ2-5	TGTGCCAGCATACAAGAGAAGGGGGTCCAAGAGACCCAGTACTTC	CASIQEKGVQETQYF
TRBV5-1	-	-	TRBJ2-3	TGCGCCAGCAGCTTGGCAGTCGGAGCTAGCACAGATACGCAGTATTTT	CASSLAVGASTDTQYF
TRBV7-2	-	-	TRBJ2-1	TGTGCCAGCAGCTTAGCTCACGGGGCCTACCTATCCAGCTCCTACAATGAGCAGTTCTTC	CASSLAHGAYLSSSYNEQFF
TRBV7-2	TRBD2	-	TRBJ2-7	TGTGCCAGCAGCACCCGTAGCGGGCGGCCCCACGAGCAGTACTTC	CASSTRSGRPHEQYF
TRBV15	-	many	TRBJ2-3	TGTGCCACCAGCAGAGAGGGAGACAAGTCCCCCACAGATACGCAGTATTTT	CATSREGDKSPTDTQYF
TRBV11-3	TRBD1	few	TRBJ2-7	TGTGCCAGCAGCTCTGGGACAGGGGGCGATGACGAGCAGTACTTC	CASSSGTGGDDEQYF
TRBV12-3/TRBV12-4	-	many	TRBJ2-1	TGTGCCAGCAGTTTACTTGGGGGCGCTGGGGATGAGCAGTTCTTC	CASSLLGGAGDEQFF
TRBV30	-	-	TRBJ1-5	TGTGCCTGGAGCCAAACCGGAGGAGGTAATCAGCCCCAGCATTTT	CAWSQTGGGNQPQHF
TRBV28	TRBD2	few	TRBJ2-1	TGTGCCAGCGGGGAGGCGGGAGAATTTGGAGAGCAGTTCTTC	CASGEAGEFGEQFF
TRBV19	-	-	TRBJ1-1	TGTGCCAGTATTACGGGACGGACCCACACTGAAGCTTTCTTT	CASITGRTHTEAFF
TRBV14	-	few	TRBJ2-3	TGTGCCAGCAGCCAAGGAGGGATTAGCGCAGATACGCAGTATTTT	CASSQGGISADTQYF
TRBV6-1	TRBD2	-	TRBJ2-2	TGTGCCAGCAACAAAAACCCAACTAGCGTCAGAAACACCGGGGAGCTGTTTTTT	CASNKNPTSVRNTGELFF
TRBV6-5	TRBD2	many	TRBJ2-1	TGTGCCAGCAGTTACCTAGCGGGAGCCTACAATGAGCAGTTCTTC	CASSYLAGAYNEQFF
TRBV14	-	few	TRBJ2-2	TGTGCCAGCAGCCTTGTCCAGGCCGGGGAGCTGTTTTTT	CASSLVQAGELFF
TRBV7-9	-	-	TRBJ2-7	TGTGCCAGCAGCCCTGGACCCATGGGGCAGTACTTC	CASSPGPMGQYF
TRBV5-1	-	few	TRBJ2-7	TGCGCCAGCAGCTTGGCGGGGAGCCAACCGACCGAGCAGTACTTC	CASSLAGSQPTEQYF
TRBV6-5	-	-	TRBJ2-7	TGTGCCAGCAGTTATAGCGGACCCACCGACGAGCAGTACTTC	CASSYSGPTDEQYF
TRBV21-1	-	few	TRBJ2-1	TGTGCCAGCAGCAAAGTTGGGGAATACAATGAGCAGTTCTTC	CASSKVGEYNEQFF
TRBV18	-	many	TRBJ1-1	TGTGCCAGCTCACTCGAGGGGGTACTGAACACTGAAGCTTTCTTT	CASSLEGVLNTEAFF
TRBV12-3/TRBV12-4	-	-	TRBJ2-3	TGTGCCAGCAGGACCGGGACACACACAGATACGCAGTATTTT	CASRTGTHTDTQYF
TRBV3-1	-	-	TRBJ1-5	TGTGCCAGCAGCCAAGATTCGGCAGGGCGTGGATCCTTATGGCCCCAGCATTTT	CASSQDSAGRGSLWPQHF
TRBV7-6	TRBD2	many	TRBJ2-7	TGTGCCAGCAGCCTGACTAGCGGGGGATCGGAGCAGTACTTC	CASSLTSGGSEQYF
TRBV4-2	TRBD2	few	TRBJ2-1	TGTGCCAGCAGCCAAGATCGACTAGCGGGGAACGATGAGCAGTTCTTC	CASSQDRLAGNDEQFF
TRBV9	TRBD2	-	TRBJ2-7	TGTGCCAGCAGCGCCGGGACTAGCGGTGCCTACGAGCAGTACTTC	CASSAGTSGAYEQYF
TRBV4-2	-	-	TRBJ1-1	TGTGCCAGCAGCCATCTCGGACAGCTACGGGGGGACACTGAAGCTTTCTTT	CASSHLGQLRGDTEAFF
TRBV20-1	-	few	TRBJ1-6	TGCAGTGCTAGCGTGGCAGCCGGTAATTCACCCCTCCACTTT	CSASVAAGNSPLHF
TRBV7-8	-	few	TRBJ2-5	TGTGCCAGCAGCTTAGGACCCACCTCGGAGACCCAGTACTTC	CASSLGPTSETQYF
TRBV7-4	-	-	TRBJ1-6	TGTGCCAGCAGCCGTCAGGTGGGGAGCTCCTATAATTCACCCCTCCACTTT	CASSRQVGSSYNSPLHF
TRBV29-1	TRBD1	few	TRBJ2-7	TGCAGCGGATCGGAAGGACAGGGCTCCTACGAGCAGTACTTC	CSGSEGQGSYEQYF
TRBV10-3	-	-	TRBJ2-3	TGTGCCATCAGTGACCTGACTTGGGATACGCAGTATTTT	CAISDLTWDTQYF
TRBV7-2	TRBD1	few	TRBJ2-7	TGTGCCAGCAGCCCGGCCGGGACAGGGTCCTACGAGCAGTACTTC	CASSPAGTGSYEQYF
TRBV7-2	-	many	TRBJ2-1	TGTGCCAGCAGCCCCGGGTCCTACAATGAGCAGTTCTTC	CASSPGSYNEQFF
TRBV9	TRBD1	-	TRBJ2-1	TGTGCCAGCAGCGTCATGGGGACAGGATACAATGAGCAGTTCTTC	CASSVMGTGYNEQFF
TRBV20-1	TRBD1	few	TRBJ1-4	TGCAGTGCTAGATCCGGGACAGGGGATGAAAAACTGTTTTTT	CSARSGTGDEKLFF
TRBV6-5	-	few	TRBJ2-6	TGTGCCAGCAGTTACGCACTCTCTGGGGCCAACGTCCTGACTTTC	CASSYALSGANVLTF
TRBV24-1	TRBD1	many	TRBJ2-2	TGTGCCACCAGTGATGCCACGGGACAGGGGTTCACCGGGGAGCTGTTTTTT	CATSDATGQGFTGELFF
TRBV20-1	-	few	TRBJ2-7	TGCAGTGCATACGACAACTACGAGCAGTACTTC	CSAYDNYEQYF
TRBV29-1	-	few	TRBJ2-7	TGCAGCGTTGGGGACACTCCCTACGAGCAGTACTTC	CSVGDTPYEQYF
TRBV11-2	TRBD1	-	TRBJ2-3	TGTGCCAGCAGCTCTAGATCCCCGATGCAGCCAGGACAGGGAGGCACAGATACGCAGTATTTT	CASSSRSPMQPGQGGTDTQYF
TRBV20-1	TRBD2	-	TRBJ2-7	TGCAGTGCTAGTCCCGGGACTAGCGGGAGAAGAGGCTACGAGCAGTACTTC	CSASPGTSGRRGYEQYF
TRBV4-3	-	-	TRBJ2-7	TGCGCCAGCAGCCAAGGGCTCCAACGGGGCAAGTCCTACGAGCAGTACTTC	CASSQGLQRGKSYEQYF
TRBV28	-	many	TRBJ2-7	TGTGCCAGCAGCCGAGGCTACGAGCAGTACTTC	CASSRGYEQYF
TRBV7-2	-	-	TRBJ1-2	TGTGCCAGCAGCCCCCCGAGGGCAGTCGATGGCTACACCTTC	CASSPPRAVDGYTF
TRBV5-6	-	-	TRBJ2-1	TGTGCCAGCAGCTTCGTAGGCTATGAGCAGTTCTTC	CASSFVGYEQFF
TRBV18	TRBD1	few	TRBJ1-1	TGTGCCAGCTCACAGAAGCAGGGGGCTACTGAAGCTTTCTTT	CASSQKQGATEAFF
TRBV20-1	-	-	TRBJ2-2	TGCAGTGCTACGGACATCGGGGAGCTGTTTTTT	CSATDIGELFF
TRBV28	TRBD2	few	TRBJ2-2	TGTGCCAGCAGTTATAGCGGGGGGAATAACGGGGAGCTGTTTTTT	CASSYSGGNNGELFF